The 2 T cell receptor beta chains presented below share a single source sample, sequenced in a study of T cells in Graves' hyperthyroidism and ophthalmopathy. Template material for amplifying TCR beta CDR3 regions consisted of RNA transcripts. HTBI primers drove first-round RT-PCR of the TCR CDR3. TCRdb independently ran MiXCR on the multiplex PCR reads; one entry per CDR3 protein. This sample has some 270,000 distinct CDR3 sequences, with roughly 13% found just once. Sequencing was carried out using blood. The source is a woman between 40 and 50 years old with Graves' hyperthyroidism.

A few counts support this clonotype. The chain uses TRBV6-1 and TRBJ2-3; D gene unclear. Trimming pared 6 bases from V and 3 bases from J, leaving 13 bases between. This CDR3 spans 14 amino acids. Germline CDR1 and CDR2: MNHNS and SASEGT. In DNA, the CDR3 is TGTGCCAGCAGGGCAGGAAGCTTAACAGATACGCAGTATTTT. It specifies CASRAGSLTDTQYF.

This clonotype was recorded many times. The V call is TRBV20-1, the J call TRBJ2-5; 10 bases map to TRBD2. The CDR3 has 17 amino acids. Trimming took 0 bases from V and 0 from J; bases not matched to a gene: 7. Germline V lookup: CDR1 DFQATT, CDR2 SNEGSKA (reference sequence). The CDR3 sequence: CSARDPSSGRHQETQYF. The CDR3 coding sequence is TGCAGTGCTAGAGATCCCTCTAGCGGGAGACACCAAGAGACCCAGTACTTC.